This T cell receptor (beta chain) is from a study of blood T cell repertoires in COVID-19. Study-level background: Italy, Spain and the United States were the sources of the convalescent and acute COVID-19 samples. In each case, the material was cDNA or gDNA derived from T cells, B-cell-depleted T cells, or PBMCs.

The CDR3 length is 15 residues. V lost 7 bases and J lost 0, with 15 bases in between. Germline CDR1 reads LNHDA; CDR2 reads SQIVND (reference sequence). As originally analysed: Reference gene primer amplification gave estimated nucleated cell counts. Data came from immunoSEQ multiplex PCR; TCRdb stores just in-frame clones and leaves some out. The D gene and trimming were derived from the DNA, and the V and J assignments and clone size from that table. The sample yields roughly 290,000 clones, approximately 87% seen once. The sequence was obtained from a woman in her forties or fifties who had recovered from COVID-19. The V gene is TRBV19, the J gene TRBJ2-5, with TRBD1 as a possible D gene (5 bases). The source material was peripheral blood. The CDR3 DNA reads as TGTGCCAGTAAGGCAGGGAAGAAGTACCAAGAGACCCAGTACTTC. Amino acids: CASKAGKKYQETQYF.